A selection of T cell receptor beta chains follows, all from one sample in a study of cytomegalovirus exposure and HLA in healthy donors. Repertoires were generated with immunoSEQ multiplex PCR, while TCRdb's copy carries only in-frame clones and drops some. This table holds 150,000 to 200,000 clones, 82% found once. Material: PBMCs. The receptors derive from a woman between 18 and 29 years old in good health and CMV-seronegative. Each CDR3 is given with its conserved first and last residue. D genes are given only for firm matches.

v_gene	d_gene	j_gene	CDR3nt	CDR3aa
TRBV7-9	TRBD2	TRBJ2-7	TGTGCCAGCAGCTTAGGACTAGCGGGGTCCTACGAGCAGTACTTC	CASSLGLAGSYEQYF
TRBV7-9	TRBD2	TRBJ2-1	TGTGCCAGCAGCGTAGCTGGTCTAGCGGGGGGAAGCTCCTACAATGAGCAGTTCTTC	CASSVAGLAGGSSYNEQFF
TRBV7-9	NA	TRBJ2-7	TGTGCCAGCAGCTTAGGAGCAGGGCACTACGAGCAGTACTTC	CASSLGAGHYEQYF
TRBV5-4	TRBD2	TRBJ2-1	TGTGCCAGCAGCTTTGAACTAGCGGGGGTCAATGAGCAGTTCTTC	CASSFELAGVNEQFF
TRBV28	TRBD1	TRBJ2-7	TGTGCCAGCAGAGGGACAGGGAGATACGAGCAGTACTTC	CASRGTGRYEQYF
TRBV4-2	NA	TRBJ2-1	TGTGCCAGCAGCCGCCCCTCAGCCGGAGGGACCTACAATGAGCAGTTCTTC	CASSRPSAGGTYNEQFF
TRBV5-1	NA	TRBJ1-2	TGCGCCAGCAGCACAGATCCAGGGGTGGCTGGCTACACCTTC	CASSTDPGVAGYTF
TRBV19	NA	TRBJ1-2	TGTGCCAGTAGTATTGAGCTCATCGCTGACTATGGCTACACCTTC	CASSIELIADYGYTF
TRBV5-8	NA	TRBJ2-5	TGTGCCAGCAGCCCCGGACTGGTACCAAAAATGGGAGAGACCCAGTACTTC	CASSPGLVPKMGETQYF
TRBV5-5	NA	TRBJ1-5	TGTGCCAGCAGCTTGGTTCGGGGTCAGCCCCAGCATTTT	CASSLVRGQPQHF
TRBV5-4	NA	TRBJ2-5	TGTGCCAGCAGCTTAGGGACACCCATTGAAGAGACCCAGTACTTC	CASSLGTPIEETQYF
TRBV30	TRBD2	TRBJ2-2	TGTGCCTGGAGTATGGGACTATCGAACACCGGGGAGCTGTTTTTT	CAWSMGLSNTGELFF
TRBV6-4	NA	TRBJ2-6	TGTGCCAGCAGTGAAGACACCTCTGGGGCCAACGTCCTGACTTTC	CASSEDTSGANVLTF
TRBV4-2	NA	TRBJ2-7	TGTGCCAGCAGCCAAGCGCCCGACATCTCCCACGAGCAGTACTTC	CASSQAPDISHEQYF
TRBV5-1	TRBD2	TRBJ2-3	TGCGCCAGCAGCTTGGAGGAGGCGGGGGGGAGGACAGATACGCAGTATTTT	CASSLEEAGGRTDTQYF
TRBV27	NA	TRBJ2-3	TGTGCCAGCAGTTTCGTGACAAACACAGATACGCAGTATTTT	CASSFVTNTDTQYF
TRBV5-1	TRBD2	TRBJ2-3	TGCGCCAGCAGCTTGGGACTAGCAGGGGATACGCAGTATTTT	CASSLGLAGDTQYF
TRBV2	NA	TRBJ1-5	TGTGCCAGCAGTGGGGGCGGGAACAATCAGCCCCAGCATTTT	CASSGGGNNQPQHF
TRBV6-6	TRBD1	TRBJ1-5	TGTGCCAGCGGAGAAATGGGACAGGACCATAGGACGCCCCAGCATTTT	CASGEMGQDHRTPQHF
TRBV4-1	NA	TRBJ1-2	TGCGCCAGCAGCCAACCGACAGCCGCTAACTATGGCTACACCTTC	CASSQPTAANYGYTF
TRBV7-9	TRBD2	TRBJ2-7	TGTGCCAGCACTCATACAGTCGGGACTAGCGGGAGGGCCCACGAGCAGTACTTC	CASTHTVGTSGRAHEQYF
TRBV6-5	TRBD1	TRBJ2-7	TGTGCCACGACAGGGCCGGAATACGAGCAGTACTTC	CATTGPEYEQYF
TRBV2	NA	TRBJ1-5	TGTGCCAGCAGTGGACAGGTAAATCAGCCCCAGCATTTT	CASSGQVNQPQHF
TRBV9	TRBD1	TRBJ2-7	TGTGCCAGCAGCGTAGCTCGGGACAGCTACGAGCAGTACTTC	CASSVARDSYEQYF